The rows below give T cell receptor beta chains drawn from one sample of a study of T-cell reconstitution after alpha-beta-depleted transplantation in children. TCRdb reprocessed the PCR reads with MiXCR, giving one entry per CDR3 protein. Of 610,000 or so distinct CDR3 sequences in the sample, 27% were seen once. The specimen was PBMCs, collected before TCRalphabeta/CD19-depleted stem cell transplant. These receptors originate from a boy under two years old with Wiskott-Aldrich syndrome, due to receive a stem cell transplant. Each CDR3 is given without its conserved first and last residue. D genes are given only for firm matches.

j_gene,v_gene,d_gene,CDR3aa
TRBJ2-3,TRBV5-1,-,ASSLSTSTDTQY
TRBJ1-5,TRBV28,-,ASSFIRGRQPQH
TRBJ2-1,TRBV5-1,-,ASSLRSHEQF
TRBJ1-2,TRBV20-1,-,SARAPGTYGYT
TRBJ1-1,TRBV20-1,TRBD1,SAGQGGTEAF
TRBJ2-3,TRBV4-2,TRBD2,ASSHAGVSDTQY
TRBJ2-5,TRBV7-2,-,ASSLAAGLETQY
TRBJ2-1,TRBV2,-,ASRGSSGYNEQF
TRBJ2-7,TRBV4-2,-,ASSQDREADSYEQY
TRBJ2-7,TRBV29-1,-,SVGRTLDSEQY
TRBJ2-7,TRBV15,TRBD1,ATSRAGTVTYEQY
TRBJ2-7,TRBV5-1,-,ASSLGGRADYEQY
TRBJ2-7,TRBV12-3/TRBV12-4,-,ASSLSSWQVDEQY
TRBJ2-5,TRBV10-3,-,AIGNVQGGIGTQY
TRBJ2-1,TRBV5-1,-,ASSYPDVEQF
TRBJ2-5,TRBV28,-,ASGETAPEETQY
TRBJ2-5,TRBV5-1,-,ASSLWGRETQY
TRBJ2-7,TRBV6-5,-,ASSYSATAYEQY
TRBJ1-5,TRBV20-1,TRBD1,SARYRGPNQPQH
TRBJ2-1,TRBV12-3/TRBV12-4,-,ASSQRIGNEQF
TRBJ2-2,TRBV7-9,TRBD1,ASFKGQGYSGELF
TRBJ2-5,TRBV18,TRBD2,ASSPRLAGSEETQY
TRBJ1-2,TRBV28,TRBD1,ASSPDPDRVDYGYT
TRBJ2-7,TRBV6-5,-,ASFRPGSRAYEQY
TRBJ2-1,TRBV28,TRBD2,ASSPPGLAGGMSYNEQF
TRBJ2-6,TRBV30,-,AWTRTVTGANVLT
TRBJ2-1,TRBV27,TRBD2,ASSSLGLADNEQF
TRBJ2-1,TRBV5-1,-,ASSFLACLSYNEQF
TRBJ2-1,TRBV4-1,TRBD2,ASSQGVAGAAWPYNEQF
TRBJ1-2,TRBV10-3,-,AISEPQGIGGYT
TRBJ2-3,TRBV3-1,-,ASSHLRDTQY
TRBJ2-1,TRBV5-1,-,ASSLASRNGDNEQF
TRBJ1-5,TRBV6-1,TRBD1,ASSEGQGVRQPQH
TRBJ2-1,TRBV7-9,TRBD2,ASSSSLAGGRHEQF
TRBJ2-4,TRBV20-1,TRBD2,SAPLAGGPKNIQY
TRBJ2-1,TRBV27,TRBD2,ASSLPTSGSWKF
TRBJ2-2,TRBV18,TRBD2,ASSRKTSGSPLSNTGELF
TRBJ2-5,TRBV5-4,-,ASSGTGGYQETQY
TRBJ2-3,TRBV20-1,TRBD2,SAARTSADTQY